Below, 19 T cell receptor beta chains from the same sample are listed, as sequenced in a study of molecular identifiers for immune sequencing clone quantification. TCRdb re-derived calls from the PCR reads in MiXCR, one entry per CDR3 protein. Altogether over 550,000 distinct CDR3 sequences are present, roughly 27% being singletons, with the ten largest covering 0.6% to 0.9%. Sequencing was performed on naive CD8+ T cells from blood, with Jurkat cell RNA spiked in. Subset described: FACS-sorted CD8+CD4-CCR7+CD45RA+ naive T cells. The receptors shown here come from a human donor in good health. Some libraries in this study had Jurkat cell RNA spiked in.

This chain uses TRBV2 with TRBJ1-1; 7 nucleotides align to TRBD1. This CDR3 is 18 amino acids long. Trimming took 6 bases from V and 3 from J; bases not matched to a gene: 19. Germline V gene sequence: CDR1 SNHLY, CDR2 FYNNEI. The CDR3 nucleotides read TGTGCCAGCAGCTCGGTGGGCAGGGGGGGTTATAGGGACACTGAAGCTTTCTTT. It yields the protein CASSSVGRGGYRDTEAFF.

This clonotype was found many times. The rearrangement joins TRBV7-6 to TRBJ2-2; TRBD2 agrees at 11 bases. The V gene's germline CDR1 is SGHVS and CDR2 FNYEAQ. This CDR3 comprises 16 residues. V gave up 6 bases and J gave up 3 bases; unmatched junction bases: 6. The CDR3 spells CASSPTSGSYTGELFF. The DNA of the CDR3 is TGTGCCAGCAGTCCTACTAGCGGGAGTTACACCGGGGAGCTGTTTTTT.

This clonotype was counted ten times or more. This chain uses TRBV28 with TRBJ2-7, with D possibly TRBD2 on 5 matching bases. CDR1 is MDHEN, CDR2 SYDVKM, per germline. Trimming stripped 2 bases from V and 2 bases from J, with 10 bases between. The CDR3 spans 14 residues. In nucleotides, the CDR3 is TGTGCCAGCAGTTTAGCTCTCGGGGCCTACGAGCAGTACTTC. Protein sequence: CASSLALGAYEQYF.

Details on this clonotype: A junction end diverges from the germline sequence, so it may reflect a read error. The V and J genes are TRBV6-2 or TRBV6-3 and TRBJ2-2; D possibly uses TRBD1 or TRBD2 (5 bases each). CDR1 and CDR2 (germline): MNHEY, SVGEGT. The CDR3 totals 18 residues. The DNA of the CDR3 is TGTGCCAGCAGTTACTCCACGACAGCACGCACGAACACCGGGGAGCTGTATTTT. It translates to CASSYSTTARTNTGELYF.

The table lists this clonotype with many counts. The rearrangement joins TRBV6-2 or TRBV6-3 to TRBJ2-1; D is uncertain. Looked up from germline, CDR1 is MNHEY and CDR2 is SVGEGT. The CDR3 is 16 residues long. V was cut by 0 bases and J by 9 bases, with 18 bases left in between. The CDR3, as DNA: TGTGCCAGCAGTTACTCAGGGATATTAACACCCGGTGAGCAGTTCTTC. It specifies CASSYSGILTPGEQFF.

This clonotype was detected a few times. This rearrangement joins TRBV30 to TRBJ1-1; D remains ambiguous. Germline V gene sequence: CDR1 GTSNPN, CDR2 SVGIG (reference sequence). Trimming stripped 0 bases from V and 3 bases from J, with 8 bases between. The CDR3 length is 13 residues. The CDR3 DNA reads TGTGCCTGGAGTGTAGTGGTCTACACTGAAGCTTTCTTT. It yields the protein CAWSVVVYTEAFF.

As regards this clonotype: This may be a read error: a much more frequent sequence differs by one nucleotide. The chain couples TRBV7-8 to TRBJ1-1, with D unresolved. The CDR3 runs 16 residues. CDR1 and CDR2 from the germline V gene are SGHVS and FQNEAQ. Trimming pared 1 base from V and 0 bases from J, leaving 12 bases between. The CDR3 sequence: CASSLEGQWMNTEAFF. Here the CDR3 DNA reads TGTGCCAGCAGCTTAGAAGGGCAGTGGATGAACACTGAAGCTTTCTTT.

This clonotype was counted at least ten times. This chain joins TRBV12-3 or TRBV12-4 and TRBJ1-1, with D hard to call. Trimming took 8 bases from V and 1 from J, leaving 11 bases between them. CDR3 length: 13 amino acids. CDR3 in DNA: TGTGCCAGCCTTAACCCCCCGAACACTGAAGCTTTCTTT. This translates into CASLNPPNTEAFF.

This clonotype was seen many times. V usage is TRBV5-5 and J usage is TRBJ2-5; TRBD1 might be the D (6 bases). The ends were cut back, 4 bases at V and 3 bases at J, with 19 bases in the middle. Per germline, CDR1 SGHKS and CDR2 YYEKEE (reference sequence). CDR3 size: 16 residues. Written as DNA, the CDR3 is TGTGCCAGCAGCCCGCCCCGGGACACACTGAAAGAGACCCAGTACTTC. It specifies CASSPPRDTLKETQYF.

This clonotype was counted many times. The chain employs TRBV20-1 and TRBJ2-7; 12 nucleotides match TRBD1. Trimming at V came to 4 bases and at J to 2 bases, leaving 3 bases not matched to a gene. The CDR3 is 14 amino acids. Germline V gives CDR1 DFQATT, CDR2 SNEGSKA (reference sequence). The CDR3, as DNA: TGCAGTGCTATGGGACAGGGGGCAACCTACGAGCAGTACTTC. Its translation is CSAMGQGATYEQYF.

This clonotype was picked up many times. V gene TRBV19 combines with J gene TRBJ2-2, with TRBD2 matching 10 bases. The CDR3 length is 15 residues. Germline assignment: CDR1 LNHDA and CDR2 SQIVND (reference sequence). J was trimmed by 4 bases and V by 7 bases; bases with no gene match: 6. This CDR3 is CASTKLAGRTGELFF. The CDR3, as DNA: TGTGCCAGTACGAAACTAGCGGGACGCACCGGGGAGCTGTTTTTT.

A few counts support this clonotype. The CDR3 region has the DNA TGTGCCAGCTCACCACCGAAAGGTGGTGTTGCTCGAGAGACCCAGTACTTC. It is translated as CASSPPKGGVARETQYF. V is TRBV18 and J is TRBJ2-5; D is undetermined. CDR1 and CDR2 from the germline V gene are KGHSH and LQKENI. V was cut by 0 bases and J by 4 bases, with 18 bases left in between. This CDR3 comprises 17 residues.

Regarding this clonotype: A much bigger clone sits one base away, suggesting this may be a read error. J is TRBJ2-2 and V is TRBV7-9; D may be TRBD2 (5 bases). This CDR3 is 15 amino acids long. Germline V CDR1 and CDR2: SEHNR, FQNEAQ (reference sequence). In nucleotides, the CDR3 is TGTGCCAGCAGCCCCGGGCCTCGGAGCACCGGGGAGCTGTCTTTT. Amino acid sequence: CASSPGPRSTGELSF.

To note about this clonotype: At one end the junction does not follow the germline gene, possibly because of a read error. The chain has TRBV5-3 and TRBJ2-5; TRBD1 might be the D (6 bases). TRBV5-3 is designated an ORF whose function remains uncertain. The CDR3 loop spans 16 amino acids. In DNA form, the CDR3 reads TGTGCCAGCAGCTTTCTCACAGGACAGTACCAAGAGACCCAGTACTTC. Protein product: CASSFLTGQYQETQYF.

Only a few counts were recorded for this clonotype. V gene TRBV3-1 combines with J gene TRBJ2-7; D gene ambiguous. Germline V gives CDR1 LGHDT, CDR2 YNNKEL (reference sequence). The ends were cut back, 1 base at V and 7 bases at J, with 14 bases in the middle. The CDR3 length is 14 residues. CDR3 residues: CASSQVGAPGEQYF. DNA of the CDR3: TGTGCCAGCAGCCAAGTCGGCGCACCTGGAGAGCAGTACTTC.

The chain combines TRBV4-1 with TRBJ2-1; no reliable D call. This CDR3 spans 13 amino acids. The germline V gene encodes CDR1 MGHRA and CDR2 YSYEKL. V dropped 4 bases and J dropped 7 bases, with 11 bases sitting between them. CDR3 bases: TGCGCCAGCAGCCCCCCTATGGTGAATGAGCAGTTCTTC. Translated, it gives CASSPPMVNEQFF.

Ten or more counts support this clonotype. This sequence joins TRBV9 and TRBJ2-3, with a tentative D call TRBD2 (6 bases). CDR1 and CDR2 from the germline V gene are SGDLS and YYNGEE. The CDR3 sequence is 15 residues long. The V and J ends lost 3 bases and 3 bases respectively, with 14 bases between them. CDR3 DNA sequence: TGTGCCAGCAGCGGCGGGACCGCAATAACAGATACGCAGTATTTT. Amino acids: CASSGGTAITDTQYF. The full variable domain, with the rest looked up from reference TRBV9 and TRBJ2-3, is DSGVTQTPKHLITATGQRVTLRCSPRSGDLSVYWYQQSLDQGLQFLIQYYNGEERAKGNILERFSAQQFPDLHSELNLSSLELGDSALYFCASSGGTAITDTQYFGPGTRLTVL.

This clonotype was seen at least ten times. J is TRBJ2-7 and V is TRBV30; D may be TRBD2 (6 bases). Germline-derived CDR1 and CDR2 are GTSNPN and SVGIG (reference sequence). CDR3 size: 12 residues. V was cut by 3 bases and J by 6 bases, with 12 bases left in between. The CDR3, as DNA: TGTGCCTGGAGCCTAGCCGGGGGCGAGCAGTACTTC. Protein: CAWSLAGGEQYF. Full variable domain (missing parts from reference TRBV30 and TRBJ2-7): SQTIHQWPATLVQPVGSPLSLECTVEGTSNPNLYWYRQAAGRGLQLLFYSVGIGQISSEVPQNLSASRPQDRQFILSSKKLLLSDSGFYLCAWSLAGGEQYFGPGTRLTVT.

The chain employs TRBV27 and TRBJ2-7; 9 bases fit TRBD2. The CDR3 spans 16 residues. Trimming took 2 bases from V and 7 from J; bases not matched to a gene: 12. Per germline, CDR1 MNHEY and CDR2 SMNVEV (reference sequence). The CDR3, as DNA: TGTGCCAGCAGTTTAAGCGCAGGAGCGGGAGGAATTGAGCAGTACTTC. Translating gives CASSLSAGAGGIEQYF.